The rows below give T cell receptor beta chains drawn from one sample of a study of shared clonotypes between healthy human individuals. Some clones are missing from TCRdb's copy, which holds only in-frame ones; the method was immunoSEQ multiplex PCR. The table lists over a million clones, approximately 97% of them singletons, with roughly 1.1% in the top ten. The specimen was naive CD4+ T cells sorted from blood. These receptors were taken from a man aged 30-40 years in good health. Each CDR3 is given with its conserved first and last residue.

j_call v_call cdr3_aa
TRBJ2-4 TRBV10-3 CAISAIGNGDIQYF
TRBJ2-1 TRBV11-2 CASSRRGSQEQFF
TRBJ2-1 TRBV7-2 CASSLARRDNEQFF
TRBJ2-3 TRBV29-1 CSAETAGTLPTDTQYF
TRBJ2-1 TRBV2 CASSPLVGRNEQFF
TRBJ2-1 TRBV7-9 CASSLSGQGVPFF
TRBJ2-7 TRBV7-2 CASSLAPRQEQYF
TRBJ2-7 TRBV5-6 CASSPLLLTSASYEQYF
TRBJ2-1 TRBV4-1 CASSPLARRSRHNEQFF
TRBJ2-6 TRBV5-1 CASSFVRSISGANVLTF
TRBJ1-1 TRBV15 CATSRDSDSKAFF
TRBJ2-3 TRBV7-8 CASLAGFADTQYF
TRBJ2-1 TRBV11-2 CASSLVVQYNEQFF
TRBJ2-6 TRBV4-1 CASSHLGKAAGANVLTF